The 15 T cell receptor beta chains listed next were all sequenced from one sample in a study of monozygotic twins with inflammatory bowel disease. TCRdb derives one entry per CDR3 protein from the 5' RACE reads, leaving out DNA. Its clone listing holds about 300,000 distinct CDR3 sequences. The sample consisted of blood. The receptors derive from a human donor with ulcerative colitis or Crohn's disease, or a healthy co-twin of an affected twin (not recorded which).

The gene calls are TRBV20-1 and TRBJ2-1; TCRdb outputs TRBD1, but without DNA this stays unchecked. The CDR3 is 12 amino acids. Germline V gene data show CDR1 as DFQATT and CDR2 as SNEGSKA (reference sequence). The CDR3 here is CSAPDRVNEQFF.

The V call is TRBV3-1, the J call TRBJ2-1; TCRdb returns TRBD1, unconfirmable since there is no DNA. The CDR3 has 16 residues. Germline V gene lookup returns CDR1 LGHDT and CDR2 YNNKEL (reference sequence). The CDR3 region is CASSFGTGTSYNEQFF.

The chain recombines TRBV20-1 with TRBJ2-7; as DNA is missing, the TRBD1 call by TCRdb cannot be tested. Per germline, CDR1 DFQATT and CDR2 SNEGSKA (reference sequence). The CDR3 runs 12 residues. CDR3 protein: CSARGRAYEQYF.

The V call is TRBV6-4, the J call TRBJ2-5; the TCRdb call, TRBD1, lacks DNA for checking. The CDR3 totals 15 residues. Per the germline V gene, CDR1 is MRHNA and CDR2 is SNTAGT. The CDR3: CASSERGGPQETQYF.

J is TRBJ2-7 and V is TRBV5-1; the D gene TCRdb calls, TRBD2, cannot be checked with no DNA. The germline V gene encodes CDR1 SGHRS and CDR2 YFSETQ. The CDR3 has 14 amino acids. CDR3: CASSPGTPSTEQYF. Full variable domain (outside the CDR3, taken from reference TRBV5-1 and TRBJ2-7): KAGVTQTPRYLIKTRGQQVTLSCSPISGHRSVSWYQQTPGQGLQFLFEYFSETQRNKGNFPGRFSGRQFSNSRSEMNVSTLELGDSALYLCASSPGTPSTEQYFGPGTRLTVT.

V usage is TRBV11-2 and J usage is TRBJ1-1. Per the germline V gene, CDR1 is SGHAT and CDR2 is FQNNGV. The CDR3 has 16 amino acids. CDR3 amino acids: CASSFFYGDKNTEAFF.

V usage is TRBV30 and J usage is TRBJ2-7; the TRBD1 assignment by TCRdb is unverifiable without DNA. The CDR3 runs 14 residues. CDR1 is GTSNPN, CDR2 SVGIG, per germline (reference sequence). CDR3 sequence reads: CAWTLQTVSYEQYF.

V gene TRBV19 combines with J gene TRBJ2-3. Germline V gene lookup returns CDR1 LNHDA and CDR2 SQIVND (reference sequence). This CDR3 has 14 amino acids. This CDR3 is CASNRRSGTDTQYF.

The CDR3 sequence is CASSSGSSYNEQFF. The chain joins TRBV19 to TRBJ2-1. Germline V gene sequence: CDR1 LNHDA, CDR2 SQIVND (reference sequence). The CDR3 sequence is 14 residues long.

The chain recombines TRBV7-6 with TRBJ2-7. The length of the CDR3 is 15 residues. Germline CDR1 and CDR2: SGHVS and FNYEAQ. This CDR3 is CASSPNEAGAYEQYF.

The chain recombines TRBV20-1 with TRBJ1-6; TCRdb returns TRBD1, unconfirmable since there is no DNA. Germline CDR1 DFQATT, CDR2 SNEGSKA (reference sequence). The CDR3 is 15 residues long. The CDR3 reads CSARKPGTLDSPLHF.

The J gene is TRBJ1-5, the V gene TRBV5-1; as DNA is missing, the TRBD1 call by TCRdb cannot be tested. The CDR3 length is 12 residues. Germline CDR1 and CDR2: SGHRS and YFSETQ. CDR3 region: CAGGGTNQPQHF.

The gene calls are TRBV7-9 and TRBJ2-5; the D call of TRBD2 rests on TCRdb alone, since no DNA is present to check it. The CDR3 is 14 amino acids. In germline, CDR1 is SEHNR, CDR2 FQNEAQ (reference sequence). The CDR3 is CASSRGSSRETQYF.

The chain recombines TRBV5-1 with TRBJ2-6; TCRdb names TRBD1, which stays unverified in the absence of DNA. This CDR3 contains 18 residues. The V gene's germline CDR1 is SGHRS and CDR2 YFSETQ. The CDR3 sequence is CASSPGTTKTSGANVLTF. The variable domain in full, completed from reference TRBV5-1 and TRBJ2-6, reads KAGVTQTPRYLIKTRGQQVTLSCSPISGHRSVSWYQQTPGQGLQFLFEYFSETQRNKGNFPGRFSGRQFSNSRSEMNVSTLELGDSALYLCASSPGTTKTSGANVLTFGAGSRLTVL.

The J gene is TRBJ1-3, the V gene TRBV12-3 or TRBV12-4. There are 16 residues in the CDR3. CDR3 amino acids: CASSVDPGFSGNTIYF.